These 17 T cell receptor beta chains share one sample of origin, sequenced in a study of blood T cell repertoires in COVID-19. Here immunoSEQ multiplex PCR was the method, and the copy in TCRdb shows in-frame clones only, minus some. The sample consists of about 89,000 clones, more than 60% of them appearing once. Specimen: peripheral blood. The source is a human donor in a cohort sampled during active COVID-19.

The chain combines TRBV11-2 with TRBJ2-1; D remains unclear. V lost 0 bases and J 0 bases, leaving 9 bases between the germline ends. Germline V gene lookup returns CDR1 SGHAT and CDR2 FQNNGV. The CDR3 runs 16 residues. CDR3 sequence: CASSLDPVSSYNEQFF. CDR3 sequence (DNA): TGTGCCAGCAGCTTAGATCCGGTGAGCTCCTACAATGAGCAGTTCTTC.

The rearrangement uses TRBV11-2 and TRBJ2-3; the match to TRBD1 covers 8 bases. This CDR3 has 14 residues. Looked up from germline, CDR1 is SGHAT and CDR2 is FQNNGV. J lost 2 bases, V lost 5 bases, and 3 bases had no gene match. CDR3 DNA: TGTGCCAGCAGCCGGACAGGGTTCACAGATACGCAGTATTTT. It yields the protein CASSRTGFTDTQYF. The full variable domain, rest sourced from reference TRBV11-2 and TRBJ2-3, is EAGVAQSPRYKIIEKRQSVAFWCNPISGHATLYWYQQILGQGPKLLIQFQNNGVVDDSQLPKDRFSAERLKGVDSTLKIQPAKLEDSAVYLCASSRTGFTDTQYFGPGTRLTVL.

CDR3 protein: CASSQNWGRGDTEAFF. CDR3 DNA: TGCGCCAGCAGCCAAAACTGGGGCCGGGGGGACACTGAAGCTTTCTTT. J is TRBJ1-1 and V is TRBV4-1; weak D call: TRBD1 (5 bases). CDR1 and CDR2 (germline): MGHRA, YSYEKL. V lost 2 bases to trimming and J lost 3 bases, with 16 bases between them. The CDR3 has 16 amino acids.

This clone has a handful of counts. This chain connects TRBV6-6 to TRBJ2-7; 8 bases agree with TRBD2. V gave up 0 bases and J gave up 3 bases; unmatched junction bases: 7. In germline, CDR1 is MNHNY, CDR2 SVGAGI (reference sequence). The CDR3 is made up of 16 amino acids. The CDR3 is CASSYSRAGGDYEQYF. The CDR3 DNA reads TGTGCCAGCAGTTACTCTCGGGCGGGAGGAGACTACGAGCAGTACTTC.

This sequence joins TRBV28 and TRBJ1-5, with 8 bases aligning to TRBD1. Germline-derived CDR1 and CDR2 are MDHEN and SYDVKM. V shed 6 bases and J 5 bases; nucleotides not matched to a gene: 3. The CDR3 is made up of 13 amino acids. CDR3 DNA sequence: TGTGCCAGCAGGTCGACAGGGGATCAGCCCCAGCATTTT. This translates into CASRSTGDQPQHF.

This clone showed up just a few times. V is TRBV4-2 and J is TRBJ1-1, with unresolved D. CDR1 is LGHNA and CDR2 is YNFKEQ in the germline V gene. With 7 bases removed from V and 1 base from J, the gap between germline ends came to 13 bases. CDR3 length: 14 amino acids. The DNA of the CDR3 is TGTGCCAGCAAGCAGGCATCCGAGAACACTGAAGCTTTCTTT. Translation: CASKQASENTEAFF.

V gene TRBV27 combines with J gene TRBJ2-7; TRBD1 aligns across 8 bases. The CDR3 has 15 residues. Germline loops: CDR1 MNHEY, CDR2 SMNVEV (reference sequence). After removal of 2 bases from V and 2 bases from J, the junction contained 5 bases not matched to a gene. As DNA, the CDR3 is TGTGCCAGCAGTTTAAGGGGACAGGCCACCTACGAGCAGTACTTC. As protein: CASSLRGQATYEQYF.

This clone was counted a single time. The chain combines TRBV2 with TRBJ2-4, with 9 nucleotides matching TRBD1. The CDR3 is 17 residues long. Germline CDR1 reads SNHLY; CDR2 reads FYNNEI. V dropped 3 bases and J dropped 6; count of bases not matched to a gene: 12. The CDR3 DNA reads TGTGCCAGCAGTGACCCCGGGACAGGGCTCGAAGGAAACATTCAGTACTTC. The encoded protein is CASSDPGTGLEGNIQYF.

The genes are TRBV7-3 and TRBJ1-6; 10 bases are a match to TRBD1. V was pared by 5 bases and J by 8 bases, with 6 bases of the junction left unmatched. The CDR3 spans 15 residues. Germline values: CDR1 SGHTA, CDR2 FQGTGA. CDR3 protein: CASSPGQGRYSPLHF. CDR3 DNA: TGTGCCAGCAGCCCGGGACAGGGGAGGTATTCACCCCTCCACTTT.

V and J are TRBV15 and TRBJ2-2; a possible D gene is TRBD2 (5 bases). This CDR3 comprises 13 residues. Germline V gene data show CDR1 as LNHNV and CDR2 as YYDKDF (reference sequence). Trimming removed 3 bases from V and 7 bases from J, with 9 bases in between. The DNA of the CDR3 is TGTGCCACCAGCAGCCCTGAGGGCGGGGAGCTGTTTTTT. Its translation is CATSSPEGGELFF. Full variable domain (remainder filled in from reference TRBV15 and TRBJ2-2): DAMVIQNPRYQVTQFGKPVTLSCSQTLNHNVMYWYQQKSSQAPKLLFHYYDKDFNNEADTPDNFQSRRPNTSFCFLDIRSPGLGDTAMYLCATSSPEGGELFFGEGSRLTVL.

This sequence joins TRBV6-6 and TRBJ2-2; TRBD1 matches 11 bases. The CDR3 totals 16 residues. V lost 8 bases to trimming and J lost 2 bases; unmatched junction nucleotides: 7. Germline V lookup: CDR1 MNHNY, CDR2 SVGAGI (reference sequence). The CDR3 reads CASAGQGGTNTGELFF. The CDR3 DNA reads TGTGCCAGCGCGGGACAGGGGGGAACTAACACCGGGGAGCTGTTTTTT.

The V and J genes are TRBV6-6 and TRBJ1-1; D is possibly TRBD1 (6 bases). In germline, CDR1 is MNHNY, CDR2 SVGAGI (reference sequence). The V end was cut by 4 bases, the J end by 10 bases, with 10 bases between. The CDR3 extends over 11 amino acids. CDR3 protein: CASSSEGGAFF. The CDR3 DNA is TGTGCCAGCAGTTCGGAAGGGGGAGCTTTCTTT.

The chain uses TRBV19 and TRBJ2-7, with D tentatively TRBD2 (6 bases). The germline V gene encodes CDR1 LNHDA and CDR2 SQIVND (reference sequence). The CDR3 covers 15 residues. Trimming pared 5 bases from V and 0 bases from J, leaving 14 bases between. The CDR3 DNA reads TGTGCCAGTAGTCGAGGAGGGTTAAGCTCCTACGAGCAGTACTTC. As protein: CASSRGGLSSYEQYF.

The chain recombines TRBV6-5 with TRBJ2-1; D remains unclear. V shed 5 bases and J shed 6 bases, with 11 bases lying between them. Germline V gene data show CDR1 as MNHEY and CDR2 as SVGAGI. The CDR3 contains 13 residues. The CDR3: CASSLLPSNEQFF. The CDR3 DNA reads TGTGCCAGCAGTCTACTCCCTAGCAATGAGCAGTTCTTC.

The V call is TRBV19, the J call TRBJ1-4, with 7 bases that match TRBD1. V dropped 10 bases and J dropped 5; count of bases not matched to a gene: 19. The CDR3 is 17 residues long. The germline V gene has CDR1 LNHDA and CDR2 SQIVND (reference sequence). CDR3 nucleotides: TGTGCCACCAACCCGACAGGGACCGCAGTGGGGAATGAAAAACTGTTTTTT. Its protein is CATNPTGTAVGNEKLFF.

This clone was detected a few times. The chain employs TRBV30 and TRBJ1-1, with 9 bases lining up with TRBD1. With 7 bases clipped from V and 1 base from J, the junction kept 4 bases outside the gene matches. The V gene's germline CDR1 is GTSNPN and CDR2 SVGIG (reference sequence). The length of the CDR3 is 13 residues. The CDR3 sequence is CAFGTGTNTEAFF. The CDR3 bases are TGTGCCTTTGGGACAGGGACGAACACTGAAGCTTTCTTT.

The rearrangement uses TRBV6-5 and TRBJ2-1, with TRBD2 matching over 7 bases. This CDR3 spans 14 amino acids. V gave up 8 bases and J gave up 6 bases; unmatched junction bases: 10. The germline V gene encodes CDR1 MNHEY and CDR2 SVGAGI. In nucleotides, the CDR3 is TGTGCCAGCTCACGGGCGGGAGAGGGCAATGAGCAGTTCTTC. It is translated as CASSRAGEGNEQFF.